Only a few counts were recorded for the clone carrying this T cell receptor (beta chain). These data come from a study of T-cell reconstitution after alpha-beta-depleted transplantation in children. Unique molecular identifiers were used to barcode this TCRbeta library. One entry per CDR3 protein results from TCRdb running MiXCR on the PCR reads. The sample holds approximately 350,000 distinct CDR3 sequences; 10% to 15% are singletons and the top ten take around 4.5%. CDR1 and CDR2 from the germline V gene are LGHNA and YNFKEQ. Germline trimming cut 5 bases from V and 0 bases from J; bases unmatched to any gene: 3. This CDR3 region has 15 residues.

The TCR comes from a human donor who donated a stem cell graft to a child with Fanconi anemia. The gene calls are TRBV4-2 and TRBJ2-5; 10 bases agree with TRBD2. The specimen was PBMCs, collected from the stem cell graft. The CDR3 DNA reads as TGTGCCAGCAGCTCTCTAGCGGGAGACCAAGAGACCCAGTACTTC. Translating it yields CASSSLAGDQETQYF.